What follows are 13 T cell receptor beta chains derived from one specimen sequenced in a study of blood T cell repertoires in COVID-19. Produced via immunoSEQ multiplex PCR; TCRdb's table is partial and in-frame only. The sample records about 270,000 clones, approximately 91% being singletons. The source material was peripheral blood. The source is a person aged 18 to 35 with COVID-19, enrolled during active disease.

This sequence joins TRBV5-5 and TRBJ1-6; maybe TRBD1 (5 bases). The germline V gene has CDR1 SGHKS and CDR2 YYEKEE (reference sequence). The CDR3 length is 16 residues. The V end was cut by 0 bases, the J end by 3 bases, with 10 bases between. CDR3 DNA: TGTGCCAGCAGCTTGGTCCAGGGCCTCTATAATTCACCCCTCCACTTT. Translation gives CASSLVQGLYNSPLHF.

This chain links TRBV5-1 with TRBJ1-4, with TRBD1 as a possible D gene (5 bases). V lost 3 bases and J 7 bases, leaving 16 bases between the germline ends. Per germline, CDR1 SGHRS and CDR2 YFSETQ. The CDR3 runs to 15 residues. The DNA of the CDR3 is TGCGCCAGCAGCTCCCAGGGTTATCAGGGTGAAAAACTGTTTTTT. Its protein product is CASSSQGYQGEKLFF.

The rearrangement joins TRBV5-1 to TRBJ1-1, with D maybe TRBD1 (5 bases). V lost 1 base to trimming and J lost 7 bases, with 20 bases between them. Germline assignment: CDR1 SGHRS and CDR2 YFSETQ. CDR3 length: 16 amino acids. The CDR3 is CASSLLSRRGLDEAFF. CDR3 DNA: TGCGCCAGCAGCTTGTTGAGCCGTAGGGGATTAGATGAAGCTTTCTTT.

This clone was counted a few times. The rearrangement uses TRBV10-3 and TRBJ1-4, with 9 bases matching TRBD1. J lost 8 bases, V lost 3 bases, and 7 bases had no gene match. Germline lookup yields CDR1 ENHRY and CDR2 SYGVKD. The CDR3 is 15 amino acids. The CDR3 spells CAISELGQGREKLFF. CDR3 nucleotides: TGTGCCATCAGTGAATTGGGACAGGGTAGGGAAAAACTGTTTTTT.

The V gene is TRBV29-1, the J gene TRBJ1-2; perhaps TRBD1 as D (6 bases). The CDR3 has 13 amino acids. Germline values: CDR1 SQVTM, CDR2 ANQGSEA. V lost 6 bases, J lost 6 bases, and 17 bases lay in between. CDR3 in amino acids: CSVGRAGDHGYTF. CDR3 DNA: TGCAGCGTGGGCAGGGCAGGGGACCATGGCTACACCTTC.

V gene TRBV9 combines with J gene TRBJ2-2, with D possibly being TRBD1 (6 bases). Germline lookup yields CDR1 SGDLS and CDR2 YYNGEE. V was trimmed by 4 bases and J by 8 bases, leaving 18 bases between them. CDR3 size: 15 residues. CDR3 nucleotide sequence: TGTGCCAGCAGCCCGATTGGACAGAATCTAGGGGAGCTGTTTTTT. Translated, it gives CASSPIGQNLGELFF.

The J gene is TRBJ1-2, the V gene TRBV28, with D hard to call. The CDR3 is made up of 14 amino acids. Germline CDR1 is MDHEN and CDR2 is SYDVKM. The germline V and J ends were trimmed by 5 bases and 5 bases, with 15 bases remaining between them. CDR3 loop: CASSLYDSLYGYTF. The CDR3 DNA follows: TGTGCCAGCAGTCTCTACGACTCACTTTATGGCTACACCTTC.

This chain connects TRBV30 to TRBJ2-1; 7 bases are shared with TRBD2. The germline gives CDR1 GTSNPN, CDR2 SVGIG (reference sequence). This CDR3 contains 14 residues. The trim removed 2 bases at V and 3 bases at J, leaving 4 bases unmatched. CDR3 bases: TGTGCCTGGAGTAGGGACTACTTCTACAATGAGCAGTTCTTC. Protein sequence: CAWSRDYFYNEQFF.

This clone was counted only a few times. The CDR3 bases are TGTGCCAGCAGCCCAGAGGGGGCTTACGCTGAAGCTTTCTTT. The encoded protein is CASSPEGAYAEAFF. The genes are TRBV3-1 (or the pseudogene TRBV3-2) and TRBJ1-1; 7 bases line up with TRBD1. Germline assignment: CDR1 LGHDT and CDR2 YNNKEL (reference sequence). The CDR3 extends over 14 amino acids. J was trimmed by 6 bases and V by 4 bases; bases with no gene match: 8.

This chain joins TRBV10-3 and TRBJ2-3; 8 bases fit TRBD2. Germline V gene lookup returns CDR1 ENHRY and CDR2 SYGVKD. The CDR3 runs to 14 residues. V lost 7 bases and J lost 4; bases outside the gene matches: 7. DNA of the CDR3: TGTGCCATCAACTCGCGGGAGGAAGCAGATACGCAGTATTTT. This codes for CAINSREEADTQYF.

V usage is TRBV27 and J usage is TRBJ1-2, with 9 positions matching TRBD1. The V gene end was trimmed by 5 bases and the J gene end by 2 bases; junction bases not matched to a gene: 9. CDR1 MNHEY and CDR2 SMNVEV come from the germline V gene (reference sequence). The CDR3 has 16 residues. The CDR3 sequence is CASSGLQGAANYGYTF. CDR3 DNA sequence: TGTGCCAGCAGTGGGTTACAGGGGGCGGCGAACTATGGCTACACCTTC.

The chain uses TRBV12-3 or TRBV12-4 and TRBJ1-2, with D unresolved. The CDR3 consists of 13 residues. Trimming cost V 1 base and J 5 bases, with 8 bases left between them. CDR3 in DNA: TGTGCCAGCAGTTTAGGGGCTGGATATGGCTACACCTTC. Its translation: CASSLGAGYGYTF.

The V and J genes are TRBV15 and TRBJ1-4, with 7 positions matching TRBD1. The CDR3 covers 14 residues. V was clipped by 5 bases and J by 7 bases; unmatched bases: 7. Per germline, CDR1 LNHNV and CDR2 YYDKDF (reference sequence). The CDR3 region is CATSPVQGREKLFF. CDR3 DNA sequence: TGTGCCACCAGCCCCGTACAGGGGCGTGAAAAACTGTTTTTT. The complete variable domain, with remaining parts taken from reference TRBV15 and TRBJ1-4, reads DAMVIQNPRYQVTQFGKPVTLSCSQTLNHNVMYWYQQKSSQAPKLLFHYYDKDFNNEADTPDNFQSRRPNTSFCFLDIRSPGLGDTAMYLCATSPVQGREKLFFGSGTQLSVL.